Shown below are 6 T cell receptor beta chains from a single sample sequenced in a study of T cells after yellow fever vaccination. One entry per CDR3 protein, called by TCRdb with MiXCR from the 5' RACE reads. Of approximately 610,000 distinct CDR3 sequences in the sample, around a sixth were seen once. The sequenced sample was PBMCs, obtained around 5 days after the first yellow fever vaccination. The receptors derive from a man aged 18 to 29 who received the YFV17D yellow fever vaccine.

The sample holds a few counts of this clonotype. V usage is TRBV20-1 and J usage is TRBJ2-7; perhaps TRBD1 as D (7 bases). The length of the CDR3 is 13 residues. V dropped 3 bases and J dropped 7 bases, with 16 bases sitting between them. In germline, CDR1 is DFQATT, CDR2 SNEGSKA (reference sequence). The CDR3 is CSAREGAAREQYF. The DNA of the CDR3 is TGCAGTGCTAGGGAGGGGGCAGCAAGAGAGCAGTACTTC.

This clonotype has just a few counts. This sequence joins TRBV5-1 and TRBJ2-7; the D gene could be TRBD1 or TRBD2 (6 bases each). Germline V lookup: CDR1 SGHRS, CDR2 YFSETQ. V lost 0 bases to trimming and J lost 2 bases, with 15 bases between them. This CDR3 spans 16 amino acids. In nucleotides, the CDR3 is TGCGCCAGCAGCTTGGCCACGGGGGCGCAGACCTACGAGCAGTACTTC. Translation: CASSLATGAQTYEQYF.

The chain employs TRBV20-1 and TRBJ2-1; no clear D gene. This CDR3 contains 18 residues. Germline lookup yields CDR1 DFQATT and CDR2 SNEGSKA (reference sequence). V was shortened by 2 bases and J by 3 bases, with 23 bases between the two germline ends. The CDR3 DNA is TGCAGTGCTAGACCTGAGACGACTGAACCCTCTTTCTACAATGAGCAGTTCTTC. Protein: CSARPETTEPSFYNEQFF.

The genes are TRBV10-2 and TRBJ2-3; 11 bases are shared with TRBD2. This CDR3 has 15 amino acids. Germline loops: CDR1 WSHSY, CDR2 SAAADI. Unmatched junction bases numbered 7, after V lost 5 bases and J lost 6 bases. This CDR3 is CASSQSLAGADTQYF. CDR3 sequence (DNA): TGCGCCAGCAGTCAATCACTAGCGGGGGCCGATACGCAGTATTTT.

J is TRBJ1-2 and V is TRBV6-1, with D possibly being TRBD1 (5 bases). The V gene's germline CDR1 is MNHNS and CDR2 SASEGT. V shed 2 bases and J shed 9 bases, with 13 bases lying between them. This CDR3 region has 13 residues. This CDR3 is CASSELAEGRYTF. The CDR3 DNA reads TGTGCCAGCAGTGAACTGGCGGAGGGGCGCTACACCTTC.

This clonotype was observed at least ten times. V usage is TRBV20-1 and J usage is TRBJ2-2; D gene unclear. Trimming took 6 bases from V and 1 from J, leaving 3 bases between them. Germline loops: CDR1 DFQATT, CDR2 SNEGSKA (reference sequence). The CDR3 has 11 residues. The CDR3, as DNA: TGCAGTGCGAAGAACACCGGGGAGCTGTTTTTT. It translates to CSAKNTGELFF.